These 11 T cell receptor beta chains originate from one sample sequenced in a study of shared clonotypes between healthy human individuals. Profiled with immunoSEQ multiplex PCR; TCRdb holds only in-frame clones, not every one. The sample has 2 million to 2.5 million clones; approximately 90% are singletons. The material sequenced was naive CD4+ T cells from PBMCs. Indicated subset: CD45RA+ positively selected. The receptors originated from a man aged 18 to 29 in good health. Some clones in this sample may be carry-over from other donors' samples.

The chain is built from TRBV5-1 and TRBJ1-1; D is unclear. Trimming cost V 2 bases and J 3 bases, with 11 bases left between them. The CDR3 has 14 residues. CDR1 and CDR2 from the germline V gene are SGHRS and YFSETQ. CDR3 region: CASSLDPGYTEAFF. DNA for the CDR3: TGCGCCAGCAGCTTAGACCCCGGATACACTGAAGCTTTCTTT.

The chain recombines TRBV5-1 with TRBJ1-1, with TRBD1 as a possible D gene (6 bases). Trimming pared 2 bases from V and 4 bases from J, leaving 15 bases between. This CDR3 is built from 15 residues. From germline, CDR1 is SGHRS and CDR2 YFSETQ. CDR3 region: CASSFGRGFGTEAFF. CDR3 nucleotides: TGCGCCAGCAGCTTCGGTAGGGGGTTTGGCACTGAAGCTTTCTTT.

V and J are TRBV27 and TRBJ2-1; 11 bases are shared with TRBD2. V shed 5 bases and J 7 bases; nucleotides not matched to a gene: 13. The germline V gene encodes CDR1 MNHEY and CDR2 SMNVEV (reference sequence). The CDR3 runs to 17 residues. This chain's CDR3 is CASSPRLAGGPENEQFF. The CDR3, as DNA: TGTGCCAGCAGTCCCCGGCTAGCGGGAGGCCCTGAGAATGAGCAGTTCTTC.

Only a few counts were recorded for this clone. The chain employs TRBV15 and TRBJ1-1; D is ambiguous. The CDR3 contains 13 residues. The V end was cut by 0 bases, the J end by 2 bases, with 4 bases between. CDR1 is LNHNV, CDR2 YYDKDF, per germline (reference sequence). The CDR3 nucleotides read TGTGCCACCAGCAGAGATGGTAACACTGAAGCTTTCTTT. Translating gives CATSRDGNTEAFF.

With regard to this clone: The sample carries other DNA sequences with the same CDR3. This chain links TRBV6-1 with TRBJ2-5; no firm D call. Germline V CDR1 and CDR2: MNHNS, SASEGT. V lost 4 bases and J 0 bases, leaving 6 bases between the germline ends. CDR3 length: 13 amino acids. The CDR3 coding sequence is TGTGCCAGCAGTGGAGTCTACCAAGAGACCCAGTACTTC. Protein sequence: CASSGVYQETQYF.

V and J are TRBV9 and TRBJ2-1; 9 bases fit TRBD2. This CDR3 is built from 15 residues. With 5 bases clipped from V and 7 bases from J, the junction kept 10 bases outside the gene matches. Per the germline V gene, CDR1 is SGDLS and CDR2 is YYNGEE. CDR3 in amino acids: CASRGTGLASNEQFF. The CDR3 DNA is TGTGCCAGCAGAGGAACGGGACTAGCAAGTAATGAGCAGTTCTTC.

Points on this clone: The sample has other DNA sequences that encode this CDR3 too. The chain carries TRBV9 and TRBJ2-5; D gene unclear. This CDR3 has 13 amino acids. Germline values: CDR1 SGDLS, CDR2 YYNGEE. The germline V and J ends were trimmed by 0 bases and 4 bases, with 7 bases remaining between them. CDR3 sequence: CASSVGVGETQYF. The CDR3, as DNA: TGTGCCAGCAGCGTAGGCGTCGGAGAGACCCAGTACTTC.

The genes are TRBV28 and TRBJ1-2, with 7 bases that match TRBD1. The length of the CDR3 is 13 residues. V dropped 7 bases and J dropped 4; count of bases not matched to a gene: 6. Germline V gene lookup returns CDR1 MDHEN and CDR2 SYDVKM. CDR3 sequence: CASTRDSVYGYTF. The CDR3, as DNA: TGTGCCAGCACTCGGGACAGTGTCTATGGCTACACCTTC.

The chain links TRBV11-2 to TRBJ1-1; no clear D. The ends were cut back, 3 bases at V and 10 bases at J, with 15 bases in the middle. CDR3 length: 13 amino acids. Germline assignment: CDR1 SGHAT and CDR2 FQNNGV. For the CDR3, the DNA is TGTGCCAGCAGCTTTACAAAAACCGGGATAGCTTTCTTT. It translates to CASSFTKTGIAFF.

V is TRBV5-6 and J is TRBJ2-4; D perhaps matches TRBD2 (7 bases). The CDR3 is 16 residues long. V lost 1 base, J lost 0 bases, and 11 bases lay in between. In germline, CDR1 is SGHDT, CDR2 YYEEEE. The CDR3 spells CASSLRGALAKNIQYF. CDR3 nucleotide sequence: TGTGCCAGCAGCTTGCGGGGGGCCCTAGCCAAAAACATTCAGTACTTC.

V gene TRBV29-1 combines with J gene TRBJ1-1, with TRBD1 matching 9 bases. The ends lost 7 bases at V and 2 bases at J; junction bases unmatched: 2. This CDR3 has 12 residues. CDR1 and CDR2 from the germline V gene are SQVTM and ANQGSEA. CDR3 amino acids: CSGDRVNTEAFF. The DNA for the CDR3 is TGCAGCGGGGACAGGGTCAACACTGAAGCTTTCTTT.